This TCR beta chain was found in a study of blood T cells in healthy people across ages. The CDR3 has 17 amino acids. Trimming cost V 4 bases and J 0 bases; bases outside gene matches: 4. From germline, CDR1 is LGHDT and CDR2 YNNKEL (reference sequence). Study-wide results and limits: Estimates of diversity drawn from one million T cells were considered underestimates.

A second roughly 6 to 11 cycle PCR used barcoded and J-beta primers. Every molecule of cDNA carried a tag from a template-switch adaptor with 12 random nucleotides. TCRdb itself ran the 5' RACE reads through MiXCR, one entry per CDR3 protein. This table has about 1.8 million distinct CDR3 sequences, around 50% appearing once. For this clonotype: Antigen specificity is unknown.

Per-sample yields of isolated PBMCs were at least 6 million. The sequenced sample was blood. This clonotype was sampled from a woman in her thirties or forties in good health. The V gene is TRBV3-1, the J gene TRBJ2-6, with 9 positions matching TRBD1. The DNA for the CDR3 is TGTGCCAGCAGCCCACAGGGGGCAATCTCTGGGGCCAACGTCCTGACTTTC. This sequence encodes CASSPQGAISGANVLTF.